The rows below give T cell receptor beta chains drawn from one sample of a study of blood T cell repertoires in COVID-19. Using immunoSEQ multiplex PCR, the repertoire was profiled, and TCRdb retains in-frame clones only, with some absent. The sample lists fewer than 350,000 clones; about nine tenths were seen once. The source material was PBMCs or T cells enriched from blood (not recorded which). The receptors shown here come from a man in his 60s who had recovered from COVID-19. Both conserved end residues are part of each CDR3. D genes are given only for firm matches. Expanded clones are given a class, and other clones once, few, many or no size at all.

D gene	V gene	clone size	J gene	CDR3 protein	CDR3 DNA
TRBD1	TRBV3-1/TRBV3-2	-	TRBJ1-4	CASSLSGTANEKLFF	TGTGCCAGCAGCCTATCCGGGACAGCGAATGAAAAACTGTTTTTT
-	TRBV4-3	-	TRBJ2-7	CASSQAWRAGAYEQYF	TGCGCCAGCAGCCAAGCCTGGAGGGCCGGCGCCTACGAGCAGTACTTC
-	TRBV7-9	-	TRBJ1-4	CASSSGGVWGVVREKLFF	TGTGCCAGCAGCTCCGGCGGGGTATGGGGGGTGGTACGTGAAAAACTGTTTTTT
-	TRBV11-2	-	TRBJ1-5	CASSQGLQQPQHF	TGTGCCAGCAGCCAGGGTCTGCAGCAGCCCCAGCATTTT
-	TRBV5-1	few	TRBJ1-2	CASSLAPGSYGYTF	TGCGCCAGCAGCTTGGCCCCAGGCTCCTATGGCTACACCTTC
-	TRBV29-1	-	TRBJ1-5	CSVHDPLDIYQPQHF	TGCAGCGTACACGACCCCCTGGACATTTATCAGCCCCAGCATTTT
-	TRBV19	-	TRBJ1-5	CASSRQADREPQHF	TGTGCCAGTAGTCGACAGGCCGATCGGGAGCCCCAGCATTTT
-	TRBV10-3	-	TRBJ1-2	CAISEKGQIYGYTF	TGTGCCATCAGCGAAAAGGGGCAGATTTATGGCTACACCTTC
TRBD1	TRBV10-3	-	TRBJ1-1	CATRPGQGQNLNTEAFF	TGTGCCACCCGCCCGGGACAGGGGCAAAACCTGAACACTGAAGCTTTCTTT
-	TRBV5-6	-	TRBJ2-7	CASSLIDSSYEQYF	TGTGCCAGCAGCTTAATCGACAGCAGCTACGAGCAGTACTTC
TRBD2	TRBV5-1	-	TRBJ2-3	CASSLGGLAGTDTQYF	TGCGCCAGCAGCTTGGGGGGACTAGCTGGCACAGATACGCAGTATTTT